One and the same sample provided the 14 T cell receptor beta chains below, sequenced in a study of blood T cell repertoires in COVID-19. Produced via immunoSEQ multiplex PCR; TCRdb's table is partial and in-frame only. This table has some 15,000 clones, roughly 89% appearing once. The material sequenced was peripheral blood. These receptors originate from an older woman in a cohort sampled during active or convalescent COVID-19.

The chain combines TRBV9 with TRBJ2-5; D might be TRBD2 (6 bases). This CDR3 is built from 13 residues. Looked up from germline, CDR1 is SGDLS and CDR2 is YYNGEE. The ends were cut back, 4 bases at V and 2 bases at J, with 9 bases in the middle. The chain's CDR3 is CASSLGLQETQYF. The DNA for the CDR3 is TGTGCCAGCAGCTTGGGACTGCAAGAGACCCAGTACTTC.

CDR3 DNA sequence: TGCGCCAGCAGCTTGGGTGGGACAGGAGCCTACGAGCAGTACTTC. Protein sequence: CASSLGGTGAYEQYF. V and J are TRBV5-1 and TRBJ2-7; 8 bases map to TRBD1. The CDR3 covers 15 residues. Trimming at V came to 0 bases and at J to 2 bases, leaving 4 bases not matched to a gene. Germline CDR1 and CDR2: SGHRS and YFSETQ.

The chain has TRBV5-1 and TRBJ2-1, with 7 positions matching TRBD2. The length of the CDR3 is 14 residues. Unmatched junction bases numbered 5, after V lost 5 bases and J lost 3 bases. The germline CDR1 and CDR2 sequences are SGHRS and YFSETQ. CDR3 nucleotides: TGCGCCAGCAGTCCCGGGAGGAACTACAATGAGCAGTTCTTC. Its translation is CASSPGRNYNEQFF.

In nucleotides, the CDR3 is TGTGCCAGCAGCCTCTCAGAAGTGTCACCGCAGTATTTT. Protein product: CASSLSEVSPQYF. The chain carries TRBV16 and TRBJ2-3; no clear D gene. The germline V and J ends were trimmed by 4 bases and 10 bases, with 15 bases remaining between them. Germline assignment: CDR1 KGHSY and CDR2 FQNENV. The CDR3 extends over 13 amino acids.

The genes are TRBV6-5 and TRBJ1-2; tentative D call: TRBD1 (5 bases). The CDR3 has 13 amino acids. The germline CDR1 and CDR2 sequences are MNHEY and SVGAGI. Trimming pared 6 bases from V and 8 bases from J, leaving 16 bases between. This CDR3 is CASSQGQHRGYTF. The CDR3 DNA sequence: TGTGCCAGCAGCCAGGGTCAACACCGGGGCTACACCTTC.

The chain is built from TRBV10-3 and TRBJ2-7; D might be TRBD2 (5 bases). Germline CDR1 and CDR2: ENHRY and SYGVKD. V was pared by 8 bases and J by 4 bases, with 15 bases between. CDR3 length: 13 residues. The CDR3: CAIADGDVYEQYF. The CDR3, as DNA: TGTGCCATCGCCGACGGGGATGTTTACGAGCAGTACTTC.

The chain uses TRBV4-1 and TRBJ2-1; TRBD2 matches 10 bases. The CDR3 is 17 residues long. Germline V CDR1 and CDR2: MGHRA, YSYEKL. V dropped 7 bases and J dropped 0; count of bases not matched to a gene: 9. CDR3: CASTPAGGPSSYNEQFF. Written as DNA, the CDR3 is TGCGCCAGCACGCCAGCGGGGGGGCCGAGCTCCTACAATGAGCAGTTCTTC.

The chain employs TRBV5-4 and TRBJ2-2; tentatively, D is TRBD2 (5 bases). The CDR3 is 12 amino acids. V shed 3 bases and J shed 5 bases, with 5 bases lying between them. Germline V gene lookup returns CDR1 SGHNT and CDR2 YYREEE (reference sequence). CDR3 amino acids: CASSSGTGELFF. DNA for the CDR3: TGTGCCAGCAGCTCGGGAACCGGGGAGCTGTTTTTT. The complete variable domain, with remaining parts taken from reference TRBV5-4 and TRBJ2-2, reads ETGVTQSPTHLIKTRGQQVTLRCSSQSGHNTVSWYQQALGQGPQFIFQYYREEENGRGNFPPRFSGLQFPNYSSELNVNALELDDSALYLCASSSGTGELFFGEGSRLTVL.

V and J are TRBV5-1 and TRBJ1-3; TRBD1 might be the D (6 bases). The V end was cut by 4 bases, the J end by 0 bases, with 14 bases between. CDR3 length: 16 residues. Per germline, CDR1 SGHRS and CDR2 YFSETQ. The CDR3 region has the DNA TGCGCCAGCAGCCGGGGGGCGCAGCTCTCTGGAAACACCATATATTTT. It is translated as CASSRGAQLSGNTIYF.

This clone was seen only once. The chain has TRBV7-2 and TRBJ2-7; weak D call: TRBD1 (5 bases). V was shortened by 5 bases and J by 5 bases, with 19 bases between the two germline ends. The CDR3 totals 15 residues. Germline CDR1 is SGHTA and CDR2 is FQGNSA. Here the CDR3 reads CASSLQGNTIDEQYF. The CDR3 DNA follows: TGTGCCAGCAGCCTCCAGGGTAATACGATCGACGAGCAGTACTTC.

This clone was observed once. The chain combines TRBV5-1 with TRBJ2-1; 8 bases are shared with TRBD2. V dropped 1 base and J dropped 3; count of bases not matched to a gene: 6. Germline V gene sequence: CDR1 SGHRS, CDR2 YFSETQ. CDR3 length: 16 residues. The CDR3 nucleotides are TGCGCCAGCAGCTTGACCCCCAGCGGGGGCTACAATGAGCAGTTCTTC. Translating it yields CASSLTPSGGYNEQFF.

The genes are TRBV30 and TRBJ1-6; D remains unclear. V shed 0 bases and J shed 7 bases, with 13 bases lying between them. The CDR3 sequence is 15 residues long. CDR1 is GTSNPN, CDR2 SVGIG, per germline (reference sequence). In nucleotides, the CDR3 is TGTGCCTGGAGTGTTGATCGCTCTCGGAATTCACCCCTCCACTTT. Its protein product is CAWSVDRSRNSPLHF.

In its sample, this clone was seen a few times. The chain has TRBV5-1 and TRBJ1-2; TRBD1 matches 7 bases. Germline V gene data show CDR1 as SGHRS and CDR2 as YFSETQ. Trimming took 4 bases from V and 4 from J; bases not matched to a gene: 10. This CDR3 has 15 residues. The CDR3 DNA reads TGCGCCAGCAGCCCAATCCCGGGACAGATCTATGGCTACACCTTC. As protein: CASSPIPGQIYGYTF.

This clone was counted only a few times. The chain uses TRBV5-1 and TRBJ2-5; 7 bases align to TRBD1. The CDR3 runs 15 residues. Looked up from germline, CDR1 is SGHRS and CDR2 is YFSETQ. After removal of 3 bases from V and 2 bases from J, the junction contained 7 bases not matched to a gene. The CDR3 DNA sequence: TGCGCCAGCAGCTCCTACAGGGGATTGCAAGAGACCCAGTACTTC. Its translation is CASSSYRGLQETQYF.